Each of the 27 T cell receptor beta chains below was sequenced from the same sample in a study of cytomegalovirus exposure and HLA in healthy donors. The PCR made use of 60 Vbeta and 13 Jbeta primers. Method: immunoSEQ multiplex PCR; TCRdb's copy keeps in-frame clones and lacks some. The sample records some 98,000 clones, about 81% being singletons. The sample comprised PBMCs. The receptors derive from a man between 35 and 55 years old in good health and CMV-seronegative.

This chain links TRBV19 with TRBJ1-5, with TRBD1 matching 12 bases. Looked up from germline, CDR1 is LNHDA and CDR2 is SQIVND (reference sequence). Losses at the gene ends were 5 bases for V and 6 bases for J; bases not matched to a gene: 8. This CDR3 comprises 16 residues. The CDR3 coding sequence is TGTGCCAGTAGTCCCCCGGGACAGGGGGCTATTCAGCCCCAGCATTTT. Protein: CASSPPGQGAIQPQHF.

This chain uses TRBV5-8 with TRBJ2-3, with D possibly being TRBD1 (6 bases). Germline V gives CDR1 SGHTS, CDR2 YDEGEE. There are 17 residues in the CDR3. Trimming cost V 4 bases and J 0 bases, with 18 bases left between them. CDR3 bases: TGTGCCAGCAGCCTCTCCTGGACAGTATCTAGCACAGATACGCAGTATTTT. This translates into CASSLSWTVSSTDTQYF.

The chain recombines TRBV18 with TRBJ1-4, with D hard to call. V dropped 0 bases and J dropped 1 base, with 9 bases sitting between them. The germline V gene has CDR1 KGHSH and CDR2 LQKENI. The CDR3 covers 16 residues. The CDR3 protein is CASSPPIGGTNEKLFF. The CDR3 coding sequence is TGTGCCAGCTCACCACCGATCGGAGGAACTAATGAAAAACTGTTTTTT.

The rearrangement links TRBV19 to TRBJ1-2; a possible D gene is TRBD1 (6 bases). V lost 4 bases to trimming and J lost 4 bases, with 16 bases between them. Per the germline V gene, CDR1 is LNHDA and CDR2 is SQIVND (reference sequence). The CDR3 totals 15 residues. CDR3 sequence (DNA): TGTGCCAGTAGTACAAATTCCGGGACACCCTATGGCTACACCTTC. Encoded protein: CASSTNSGTPYGYTF. Full variable domain (remainder filled in from reference TRBV19 and TRBJ1-2): DGGITQSPKYLFRKEGQNVTLSCEQNLNHDAMYWYRQDPGQGLRLIYYSQIVNDFQKGDIAEGYSVSREKKESFPLTVTSAQKNPTAFYLCASSTNSGTPYGYTFGSGTRLTVV.

The chain joins TRBV2 to TRBJ1-5; 7 nucleotides line up with TRBD1. V lost 9 bases, J lost 1 base, and 6 bases stayed unmatched. The CDR3 contains 14 residues. Per germline, CDR1 SNHLY and CDR2 FYNNEI. The CDR3 loop is CASNPGQSNQPQHF. The CDR3 nucleotides read TGTGCCAGTAACCCGGGACAGAGCAATCAGCCCCAGCATTTT. Supplemented by reference TRBV2 and TRBJ1-5, the full variable domain reads EPEVTQTPSHQVTQMGQEVILRCVPISNHLYFYWYRQILGQKVEFLVSFYNNEISEKSEIFDDQFSVERPDGSNFTLKIRSTKLEDSAMYFCASNPGQSNQPQHFGDGTRLSIL.

The rearrangement links TRBV19 to TRBJ2-2; perhaps TRBD2 as D (6 bases). The CDR3 loop spans 13 amino acids. Germline V CDR1 and CDR2: LNHDA, SQIVND (reference sequence). The V and J ends lost 7 bases and 5 bases respectively, with 11 bases between them. CDR3 bases: TGTGCCAGTAACATGCGGGGAACCGGGGAGCTGTTTTTT. The encoded protein is CASNMRGTGELFF.

This chain connects TRBV10-3 to TRBJ1-1; D is uncertain. This CDR3 region has 14 residues. In germline, CDR1 is ENHRY, CDR2 SYGVKD. The germline V and J ends were trimmed by 4 bases and 4 bases, with 13 bases remaining between them. For the CDR3, the DNA is TGTGCCATCAGTGGGACGGGGTCTGGCACTGAAGCTTTCTTT. This encodes CAISGTGSGTEAFF.

The chain carries TRBV5-4 and TRBJ2-5; TRBD1 matches at 9 bases. The DNA end favors TRBJ2-7, so the J call may be wrong. Germline loops: CDR1 SGHNT, CDR2 YYREEE (reference sequence). The CDR3 is 15 residues long. The CDR3 coding sequence is TGTGCCAGCAGCTACCGGGACAGGGACTCCTACGAGCAGTACTTC. As protein: CASSYRDRDSYEQYF.

The chain is built from TRBV29-1 and TRBJ2-1; a possible D gene is TRBD2 (5 bases). V was trimmed by 2 bases and J by 0 bases, leaving 5 bases between them. This CDR3 has 13 residues. Germline loops: CDR1 SQVTM, CDR2 ANQGSEA. The CDR3 DNA follows: TGCAGCGTTGAACTAGCCTCCTACAATGAGCAGTTCTTC. This gives the protein CSVELASYNEQFF.

V usage is TRBV14 and J usage is TRBJ1-2, with 8 bases identical to TRBD1. The germline V gene has CDR1 SGHDN and CDR2 FVKESK. The CDR3 covers 15 residues. With V trimmed by 4 bases and J by 2 bases, 6 bases remained unmatched. Here the CDR3 reads CASSLYRGWNYGYTF. The CDR3 DNA reads TGTGCCAGCAGCCTGTACAGGGGGTGGAACTATGGCTACACCTTC.

The chain links TRBV29-1 to TRBJ1-2; D is unresolved. This CDR3 region has 11 residues. V shed 0 bases and J shed 9 bases, with 8 bases lying between them. CDR1 is SQVTM and CDR2 is ANQGSEA in the germline V gene. In DNA form, the CDR3 reads TGCAGCGTTGAAGAAGGCAGGAGCTACACCTTC. Its protein is CSVEEGRSYTF.

The chain uses TRBV4-1 and TRBJ2-3, with 8 bases matching TRBD2. The CDR3 runs 18 residues. V trimming: 1 base; J trimming: 1 base; junction bases outside the gene matches: 10. CDR1 is MGHRA and CDR2 is YSYEKL in the germline V gene. The CDR3 is CASSQGFLRRGGTDTQYF. The DNA of the CDR3 is TGCGCCAGCAGCCAAGGTTTTTTAAGGCGGGGGGGCACAGATACGCAGTATTTT.

The chain has TRBV19 and TRBJ1-5; D is possibly TRBD1 (6 bases). CDR3 length: 13 amino acids. Trimming removed 9 bases at V and 0 bases at J, with 9 bases between. Germline V lookup: CDR1 LNHDA, CDR2 SQIVND (reference sequence). The CDR3 DNA follows: TGTGCCAGCCGACAGGTTAGCAATCAGCCCCAGCATTTT. Its translation is CASRQVSNQPQHF. Together with reference TRBV19 and TRBJ1-5, the CDR3 gives the full variable domain: DGGITQSPKYLFRKEGQNVTLSCEQNLNHDAMYWYRQDPGQGLRLIYYSQIVNDFQKGDIAEGYSVSREKKESFPLTVTSAQKNPTAFYLCASRQVSNQPQHFGDGTRLSIL.

The chain recombines TRBV9 with TRBJ2-3; 8 nucleotides align to TRBD2. The length of the CDR3 is 15 residues. The V gene end was trimmed by 2 bases and the J gene end by 2 bases; junction bases not matched to a gene: 4. CDR1 and CDR2 from the germline V gene are SGDLS and YYNGEE. The CDR3 DNA reads as TGTGCCAGCAGCGTGTGGCGGGGGGTCACAGATACGCAGTATTTT. Translated, it gives CASSVWRGVTDTQYF.

The chain combines TRBV19 with TRBJ2-1, with D possibly TRBD2 on 5 matching bases. Germline V CDR1 and CDR2: LNHDA, SQIVND (reference sequence). This CDR3 has 14 residues. V lost 7 bases and J lost 1, with 11 bases in between. The CDR3 DNA is TGTGCCAGTAAGCGGCAGACTTCCTACAATGAGCAGTTCTTC. It codes for CASKRQTSYNEQFF. The whole variable domain, remainder taken from reference TRBV19 and TRBJ2-1, is DGGITQSPKYLFRKEGQNVTLSCEQNLNHDAMYWYRQDPGQGLRLIYYSQIVNDFQKGDIAEGYSVSREKKESFPLTVTSAQKNPTAFYLCASKRQTSYNEQFFGPGTRLTVL.

V gene TRBV27 combines with J gene TRBJ2-1; perhaps TRBD1 as D (6 bases). V lost 6 bases to trimming and J lost 9 bases, with 9 bases between them. CDR3 length: 11 amino acids. Per germline, CDR1 MNHEY and CDR2 SMNVEV (reference sequence). The CDR3 loop reads CASSVGGEQFF. The CDR3 DNA reads as TGTGCCAGCAGCGTAGGGGGTGAGCAGTTCTTC.

This clone was seen once. The chain joins TRBV2 to TRBJ1-1, with TRBD1 matching 7 bases. After removal of 5 bases from V and 1 base from J, the junction contained 4 bases not matched to a gene. Germline V gene data show CDR1 as SNHLY and CDR2 as FYNNEI. The CDR3 has 14 amino acids. Here the CDR3 reads CASSRQGGNTEAFF. DNA for the CDR3: TGTGCCAGCAGTAGACAGGGCGGGAACACTGAAGCTTTCTTT.

This clone has more than one count but fewer than ten. The rearrangement uses TRBV30 and TRBJ1-2; TRBD1 matches at 11 bases. The ends lost 2 bases at V and 3 bases at J; junction bases unmatched: 5. CDR1 and CDR2 (germline): GTSNPN, SVGIG (reference sequence). This CDR3 is built from 15 residues. CDR3 DNA sequence: TGTGCCTGGAGTCGCCGGGACAGGGGGGACTATGGCTACACCTTC. It translates to CAWSRRDRGDYGYTF.

The genes are TRBV15 and TRBJ1-2; 8 nucleotides align to TRBD1. Germline V gene sequence: CDR1 LNHNV, CDR2 YYDKDF (reference sequence). The CDR3 is 14 residues long. V gave up 2 bases and J gave up 8 bases; unmatched junction bases: 7. The CDR3 sequence: CATSRSQGAKGYTF. CDR3 DNA sequence: TGTGCCACCAGCAGATCCCAGGGGGCCAAGGGCTACACCTTC. The full variable domain, completed using reference TRBV15 and TRBJ1-2, is DAMVIQNPRYQVTQFGKPVTLSCSQTLNHNVMYWYQQKSSQAPKLLFHYYDKDFNNEADTPDNFQSRRPNTSFCFLDIRSPGLGDTAMYLCATSRSQGAKGYTFGSGTRLTVV.

This rearrangement joins TRBV7-9 to TRBJ1-6; D is undetermined. From germline, CDR1 is SEHNR and CDR2 FQNEAQ (reference sequence). The CDR3 consists of 16 residues. V lost 7 bases to trimming and J lost 0 bases, with 13 bases between them. CDR3 nucleotide sequence: TGTGCCAGCATCGCCACACAGAGCTCCTATAATTCACCCCTCCACTTT. It codes for CASIATQSSYNSPLHF. Full variable domain (remainder filled in from reference TRBV7-9 and TRBJ1-6): DTGVSQNPRHKITKRGQNVTFRCDPISEHNRLYWYRQTLGQGPEFLTYFQNEAQLEKSRLLSDRFSAERPKGSFSTLEIQRTEQGDSAMYLCASIATQSSYNSPLHFGNGTRLTVT.

The chain has TRBV9 and TRBJ2-2, with a possible D match to TRBD2 (6 bases). CDR1 SGDLS and CDR2 YYNGEE come from the germline V gene. The CDR3 spans 15 residues. V lost 5 bases, J lost 4 bases, and 15 bases lay in between. The CDR3 is CASRHTLEGTGELFF. CDR3 coding DNA: TGTGCCAGCAGGCATACTCTGGAGGGCACCGGGGAGCTGTTTTTT.

J is TRBJ2-2 and V is TRBV15; 13 nucleotides line up with TRBD2. With 2 bases clipped from V and 7 bases from J, the junction kept 13 bases outside the gene matches. This CDR3 is built from 19 residues. Germline loops: CDR1 LNHNV, CDR2 YYDKDF (reference sequence). Here the CDR3 reads CATSRPSLGTSGEGGELFF. CDR3 coding DNA: TGTGCCACCAGCAGACCAAGCCTTGGGACTAGCGGGGAAGGCGGGGAGCTGTTTTTT.

The chain couples TRBV7-9 to TRBJ1-1; D perhaps matches TRBD1 (5 bases). The CDR3 contains 14 residues. V lost 7 bases and J 6 bases, leaving 18 bases between the germline ends. Germline-derived CDR1 and CDR2 are SEHNR and FQNEAQ (reference sequence). In nucleotides, the CDR3 is TGTGCCAGCAAACAGGACCTGAGCGCCGCTGAAGCTTTCTTT. Its translation is CASKQDLSAAEAFF. Full variable domain (outside the CDR3, taken from reference TRBV7-9 and TRBJ1-1): DTGVSQNPRHKITKRGQNVTFRCDPISEHNRLYWYRQTLGQGPEFLTYFQNEAQLEKSRLLSDRFSAERPKGSFSTLEIQRTEQGDSAMYLCASKQDLSAAEAFFGQGTRLTVV.

This clone was picked up one time. CDR3 nucleotides: TGTGCCAGCAAACAAGGGAGGGAATCACCCCTCCACTTT. Translation gives CASKQGRESPLHF. This chain joins TRBV2 and TRBJ1-6; no firm D call. The CDR3 contains 13 residues. Per the germline V gene, CDR1 is SNHLY and CDR2 is FYNNEI. V was trimmed by 7 bases and J by 10 bases, leaving 14 bases between them.

The chain recombines TRBV2 with TRBJ1-2; unclear D gene. This CDR3 is 13 amino acids long. V lost 0 bases and J 12 bases, leaving 14 bases between the germline ends. Germline V lookup: CDR1 SNHLY, CDR2 FYNNEI. CDR3 nucleotide sequence: TGTGCCAGCAGTGAAGCGCGGACTGGGGTCAACACCTTC. This translates into CASSEARTGVNTF.

This chain joins TRBV5-1 and TRBJ2-1; D remains unclear. CDR1 and CDR2 from the germline V gene are SGHRS and YFSETQ. The CDR3 runs to 11 residues. Deletions cut 4 bases from V and 5 bases from J, with 4 bases between. The CDR3 bases are TGCGCCAGCAGCCACAACAATGAGCAGTTCTTC. Translation: CASSHNNEQFF. Combining the CDR3 with reference TRBV5-1 and TRBJ2-1 gives the whole variable domain KAGVTQTPRYLIKTRGQQVTLSCSPISGHRSVSWYQQTPGQGLQFLFEYFSETQRNKGNFPGRFSGRQFSNSRSEMNVSTLELGDSALYLCASSHNNEQFFGPGTRLTVL.

This chain links TRBV19 with TRBJ1-1; the D is unclear. In germline, CDR1 is LNHDA, CDR2 SQIVND (reference sequence). V was pared by 1 base and J by 1 base, with 7 bases between. The CDR3 runs to 14 residues. In DNA form, the CDR3 reads TGTGCCAGTAGTATAGTGTCACAGAACACTGAAGCTTTCTTT. Translation: CASSIVSQNTEAFF.